This T cell receptor beta chain was profiled in a study of cytomegalovirus exposure and HLA in healthy donors (dated 2017 in TCRdb). Regarding the research as a whole: An earlier analysis of roughly 570 of the donors reported about 300 Gb of sequence data and roughly 120 million unique TCR beta sequences obtained from around 170 million T cells. On average, roughly 250,000 unique TCR beta nucleotide sequences were sequenced per donor among some 420 genotyped donors of the cohort, with roughly a sixth of those sequences being non-productive. In an earlier analysis of more than 550 of the donors, high-throughput TCR beta sequencing was used to judge whether each TCR beta V gene segment behaved as functional or pseudogenic. The study profiled the T cell repertoires of more than 500 subjects by immunosequencing and related them to cytomegalovirus serostatus. Donor age, sex, ethnicity and CMV serostatus were compiled together with the repertoire data. Class I and class II HLA loci were covered by the typing at four-digit resolution. Of the 300 to 400 genotyped donors, roughly 85% fell in the genetic ancestry cluster associated with self-reported Caucasian donors. The aim of the study was to test whether cataloging public T cell receptors could identify signatures of past pathogen exposure. Because of strong linkage in the cohort, roughly five DR-DQ haplotypes were treated as single units for association and clustering. A later genetic analysis took genome-wide SNP genotypes for about 55% of the 666 donors and used that subset as a discovery cohort. Typing coverage differed by locus: A, B, C, DRB1 and DQB1 were typed in about 629-640 donors, DQA1 in approximately 520, DPA1 in nearly 610, and DPB1 in around 490. To predict cytomegalovirus infection status, the study combined high-throughput TCR immunosequencing, statistical association of individual TCRs with disease status, and machine learning. A later analysis re-examined previously published TCR beta repertoires from roughly 650 donors and added high-resolution HLA genotyping to investigate patterns of TCR occurrence. A separate validation cohort of some 130 different subjects was used in addition to the roughly 670-subject first cohort. About 280 gigabases of sequencing data and approximately 84 million unique TCR sequences were included in an early release covering about 700 HLA-typed donors. Rather than drawing on any new phenotypic data, the later analysis identified candidate immune exposures from TCR beta sequences and the way those sequences occurred across donors. Every repertoire in the discovery cohort had been generated on one and the same sequencing platform.

The protocol used for the library was the immunoSEQ multiplex PCR assay. A mixture of 60 forward primers for TCR Vbeta segments and 13 reverse primers for TCR Jbeta segments was used in the multiplex PCR. A multiplex PCR assay on genomic DNA amplified the CDR3 region of rearranged TCR beta genes. The amplified TCR beta libraries were sequenced on the Illumina HiSeq System as 87-base-pair reads. In the source study's methods: A later analysis tallied 75 million to 85 million unique TCR beta chains across the 700 or so repertoires, and roughly 11 million of those chains were shared by two or more donors. Raw reads were error-corrected and collapsed into unique sequences with a nearest-neighbor algorithm that merged closely related sequences to remove PCR and sequencing errors. CDR3 sequences were aligned to IMGT reference sequences to assign V, D and J gene segments. Each retained sequence needed at least a six-nucleotide match to both a V gene segment and a J gene segment. Rearrangements were called productive when the CDR3 lacked stop codons and stayed in frame with V and J; all others were non-productive. Following IMGT convention, CDR3 was defined as the stretch from the second conserved V-encoded cysteine to the conserved J-encoded phenylalanine. The earlier analysis of fewer than 750 of the donors excluded sequences that lacked an unambiguous match to a single V gene segment. In an earlier analysis of approximately 610 of the donors, V segments were called functional above 56.7% productive rearrangements and were called segregating when the between-donor standard deviation exceeded 5%. To diagnose cytomegalovirus status from the catalog of TCR beta chain sequences, a statistical classification framework was built. A later analysis assigned V and J genes by comparing TCR nucleotide sequences with IMGT/GENE-DB human TR gene sequences. Using the TCRdist pipeline, a later analysis assigned CDR3 sequences along with most-parsimonious VDJ recombination scenarios. In a later analysis, each TCR beta chain was defined by its CDR3 amino acid sequence together with its V-gene family, and reads without a unique V-gene family were excluded. In a later analysis, nearly 600 highly shared, low-generation-probability nucleotide sequences were removed to address suspected cross-contamination and a sequencing artifact. In a later analysis, a clonal expansion index for each public chain was calculated from normalized within-repertoire ranks of inferred template counts. In a later analysis, generation probabilities were computed with a VDJ recombination model fitted to out-of-frame rearrangements, and the resulting probabilities were checked against IGoR. A later analysis scored TCR-TCR, TCR-HLA and TCR-CMV co-occurrence with hypergeometric tests, applying a repertoire-size bias correction to TCR pairs. A later analysis estimated false discovery rates by permuting HLA or CMV assignments 20 times. In a later analysis, co-occurring TCRs were grouped using DBSCAN, with TCRdist sequence similarity added in when clustering inside HLA-allele-positive subsets. For co-occurrence clustering, repertoires with fewer than 30,000 or more than 120,000 public chains were excluded, along with four to six repertoires with anomalous nucleotide sharing. What TCRdb holds here is the immuneACCESS table cut down to in-frame rearrangements. Part of the clones is not present; checked against another copy, under half of the missing clones reflect an unresolved V gene, and the others are unexplained. V, J and clone size were drawn from that table, and D and trimming were deduced from the DNA. Recorded for this sample are 150,000 to 200,000 clones; roughly four fifths of them occurred a single time. The ten largest clones take up roughly 8% of the sample.

V lost 3 bases and J lost 2 bases, and the count of bases not matched to a germline gene is 0. CDR3 length: 15 amino acids, cysteine to phenylalanine. Only the CDR3 part of the read is kept: 45 bases, read in frame from the first base. The germline V gene supplies CDR1 MRHNA and CDR2 SNTAGT. Notes on this clone: What antigen it recognizes has not been identified. Per-base quality was not reported, and no clone a single base away is much larger than it.

The cohort was made up of under 800 healthy bone marrow donors. At the time of sampling, every cohort member was nominally healthy, though immune exposures that went unrecorded were likely present. The donor was CMV seropositive and was included in the group of 250 to 300 seropositive cohort members. Each donor provided a peripheral blood sample, and peripheral blood mononuclear cells were used for TCR beta sequencing. The Qiagen DNeasy Blood Extraction Kit was used to extract genomic DNA from the blood cell samples. General findings and caveats noted by the study authors: Some IMGT-functional V segments, including TRBV6-2 and TRBV6-3, could not be distinguished by the 87-base-pair reads and were therefore excluded. Compared with the 666-donor mean, donors in an Asian-associated ancestry cluster had fewer N-insertions in productive TCRs, according to a later genetic analysis. According to a later analysis, most CMV-associated TCR beta chains appeared to be HLA-restricted, and the HLA associations seemed to be driven largely by CMV exposure. A later analysis found that HLA-associated TCR beta chains were more clonally expanded and had lower generation probabilities than equally common non-associated chains. This cohort had only TCR beta chains sequenced, and the lack of alpha or paired-chain data limited which features could be detected. Linkage disequilibrium might explain the correlated functional status among segregating V segments, but an unknown experimental factor could not be ruled out. A few of the identified cytomegalovirus-associated TCR beta chains were confirmed in vitro to be specific for cytomegalovirus antigens. HLA typing was unavailable for some donors at each locus, so association tests used only the typed subset. The presence/absence analyses assumed that sequencing depth was roughly uniform across donors, and that assumption may not be true. A total of 164 TCR beta chains were listed by the study as associated with cytomegalovirus. In a later analysis, the rate of TCR association differed among HLA loci, with DRB1 alleles having the most associated TCRs and HLA-C alleles having the fewest. Cytomegalovirus status was reported to be diagnosed by the classifier with high specificity and sensitivity in both the original and validation cohorts. Specific HLA alleles were associated with 15,000 to 20,000 TCR beta sequences at a false discovery rate of 0.05 in a later analysis. The authors suggested that the approach could potentially be extended to other disease states and immunological phenotypes. A further reported finding was that TCR beta sequences accurately predicted the HLA-A and HLA-B alleles for most subjects in the first cohort. Because counts were too low, about 18 rarely observed V segments, including chromosome 9 orphons, were excluded from the earlier analysis of 587 of the donors. In an earlier analysis of approximately 590 of the donors, most TCR beta V segments appeared in productive rearrangements about 87% or about 30% of the time, broadly matching IMGT annotations. Immune exposure information for the cohort was limited to CMV serostatus. Several of the top co-occurrence clusters appeared to be linked to parvovirus B19, influenza, CMV and Epstein-Barr virus, according to a later analysis. When HLA alleles, especially DR and DQ, strongly co-occurred, attributing TCR associations to individual alleles was difficult. The sequencing pipeline was judged likely to have produced a cluster of highly shared sequence variants as a technical artifact. Across donors, most TCR sequences were observed very rarely, whereas some public TCRs were present in many individuals. V-gene and J-gene trimming of TCR beta chains was associated with a missense DCLRE1C variant in a later genetic analysis, and the association was replicated in an independent cohort.

Material for sequencing was PBMCs. The chain uses TRBV6-4 and TRBJ2-3, and TRBD1 aligns with 12 junction nucleotides. The clonotype originates from a male donor in good health and CMV-seropositive. Here is the DNA: TGTGCCAGCAGTGAGGGACAGGGGGCCACAGATACGCAGTATTTT. It codes for CASSEGQGATDTQYF.